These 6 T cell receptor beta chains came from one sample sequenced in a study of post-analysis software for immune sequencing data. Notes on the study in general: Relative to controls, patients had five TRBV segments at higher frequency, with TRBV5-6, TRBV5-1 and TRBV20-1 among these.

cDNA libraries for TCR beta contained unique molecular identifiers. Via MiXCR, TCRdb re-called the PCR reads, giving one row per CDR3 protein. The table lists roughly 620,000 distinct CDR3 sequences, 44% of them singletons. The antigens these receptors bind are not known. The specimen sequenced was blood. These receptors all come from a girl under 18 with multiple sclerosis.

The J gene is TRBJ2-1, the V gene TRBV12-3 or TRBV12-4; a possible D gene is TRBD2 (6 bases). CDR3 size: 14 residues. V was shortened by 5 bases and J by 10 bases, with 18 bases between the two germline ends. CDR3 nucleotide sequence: TGTGCCAGCAGTCCGACTAGATTAATGGAGGAGCAGTTCTTC. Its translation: CASSPTRLMEEQFF.

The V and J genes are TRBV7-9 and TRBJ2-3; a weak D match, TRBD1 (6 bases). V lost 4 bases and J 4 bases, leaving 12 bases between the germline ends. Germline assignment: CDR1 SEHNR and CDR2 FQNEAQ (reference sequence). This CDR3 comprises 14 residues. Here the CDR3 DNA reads TGTGCCAGCAGCTCCAACAAGGGGGCAGATACGCAGTATTTT. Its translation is CASSSNKGADTQYF.

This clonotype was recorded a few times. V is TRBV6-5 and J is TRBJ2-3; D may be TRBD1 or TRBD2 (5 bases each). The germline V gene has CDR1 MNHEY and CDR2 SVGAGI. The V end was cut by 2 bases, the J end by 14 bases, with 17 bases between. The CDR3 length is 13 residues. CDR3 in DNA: TGTGCCAGCAGTTACCGTCAAGGGGTCGCGGGGTATTTT. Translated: CASSYRQGVAGYF.

The DNA for the CDR3 is TGCGCCAGCAGCCAAGGGGCCAGGACAGGAACCTACGAGCAGTACTTC. This encodes CASSQGARTGTYEQYF. The V gene is TRBV4-1, the J gene TRBJ2-7; 7 nucleotides align to TRBD1. The germline CDR1 and CDR2 sequences are MGHRA and YSYEKL. V was clipped by 1 base and J by 2 bases; unmatched bases: 8. The CDR3 loop spans 16 amino acids.

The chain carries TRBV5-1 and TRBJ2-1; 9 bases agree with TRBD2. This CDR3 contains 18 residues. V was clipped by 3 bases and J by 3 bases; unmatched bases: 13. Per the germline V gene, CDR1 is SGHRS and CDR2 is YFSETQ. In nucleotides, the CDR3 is TGCGCCAGCAGCTGGCCGCGGCGGGAGGGCTTATTCTACAATGAGCAGTTCTTC. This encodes CASSWPRREGLFYNEQFF.

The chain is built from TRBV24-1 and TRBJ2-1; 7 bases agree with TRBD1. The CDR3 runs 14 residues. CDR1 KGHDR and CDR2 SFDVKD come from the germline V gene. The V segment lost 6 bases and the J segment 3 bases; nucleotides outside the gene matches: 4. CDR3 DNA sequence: TGTGCCACCAGTAACGGACAGGTCTACAATGAGCAGTTCTTC. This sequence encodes CATSNGQVYNEQFF.